This is a list of T cell receptor beta chains from one sample in a study of T and B cells in COVID-19 patients. TCRdb analysed the multiplex PCR reads with MiXCR anew, one entry per CDR3 protein. The table has tens of thousands of distinct CDR3 sequences, 29% seen once. The sample taken for sequencing was blood. Receptors were obtained from a human donor who had recovered from COVID-19. CDR3s include the opening cysteine and the closing phenylalanine or tryptophan. A D gene is named only where the DNA matches it firmly. A row's size may be missing; if present it is once, few, many or a size class.

J: TRBJ2-7; D: TRBD1; V: TRBV6-2/TRBV6-3; size: NA; CDR3: CASRQTGTGWSEQYF; DNA: TGTGCCAGCAGGCAAACCGGGACAGGGTGGTCCGAGCAGTACTTC
J: TRBJ1-2; D: NA; V: TRBV20-1; size: NA; CDR3: CSASNTNYGYTF; DNA: TGCAGTGCTAGTAACACCAACTATGGCTACACCTTC
J: TRBJ2-6; D: NA; V: TRBV30; size: NA; CDR3: CAWSYGGAGANVLTF; DNA: TGTGCCTGGAGTTATGGAGGGGCTGGGGCCAACGTCCTGACTTTC
J: TRBJ1-2; D: NA; V: TRBV19; size: many; CDR3: CASDEGRSYGYTF; DNA: TGTGCCAGCGACGAGGGCAGGAGCTATGGCTACACCTTC
J: TRBJ1-6; D: NA; V: TRBV10-3; size: NA; CDR3: CAIRDKPLGNSPLHF; DNA: TGTGCCATCAGGGACAAACCCCTCGGGAATTCACCCCTCCACTTT
J: TRBJ1-4; D: NA; V: TRBV5-4; size: NA; CDR3: CASSFGGGDEKLFF; DNA: TGTGCCAGCAGCTTCGGAGGGGGGGATGAAAAACTGTTTTTT
J: TRBJ1-2; D: NA; V: TRBV12-3/TRBV12-4; size: few; CDR3: CASSRTDNYGYTF; DNA: TGTGCCAGCAGCCGAACAGACAACTATGGCTACACCTTC
J: TRBJ2-1; D: TRBD2; V: TRBV27; size: NA; CDR3: CASCIAGFGKQFF; DNA: TGTGCCAGCTGTATAGCGGGTTTCGGGAAGCAGTTCTTC
J: TRBJ2-7; D: NA; V: TRBV10-3; size: NA; CDR3: CAISPGLERHEQYF; DNA: TGTGCCATCAGCCCGGGACTCGAGCGCCACGAGCAGTACTTC
J: TRBJ2-3; D: NA; V: TRBV5-1; size: few; CDR3: CASSLVGADTQYF; DNA: TGCGCCAGCAGCTTGGTGGGGGCAGATACGCAGTATTTT
J: TRBJ1-2; D: TRBD1; V: TRBV6-1; size: few; CDR3: CAIQAGQGDGYTF; DNA: TGTGCCATCCAAGCCGGACAGGGGGATGGCTACACCTTC
J: TRBJ1-2; D: NA; V: TRBV19; size: few; CDR3: CASSIQGSYGYTF; DNA: TGTGCCAGTAGTATACAGGGGTCCTATGGCTACACCTTC
J: TRBJ1-6; D: NA; V: TRBV6-4; size: NA; CDR3: CASSYGGGVSDSPLHF; DNA: TGTGCCAGCAGCTACGGGGGTGGGGTGTCGGATTCACCCCTCCACTTT
J: TRBJ2-2; D: NA; V: TRBV7-9; size: NA; CDR3: CASSLLGTTASGELFF; DNA: TGTGCCAGCAGCTTATTGGGCACCACGGCCTCCGGGGAGCTGTTTTTT
J: TRBJ2-3; D: NA; V: TRBV30; size: many; CDR3: CAWGGGNTDTQYF; DNA: TGTGCCTGGGGTGGCGGGAACACAGATACGCAGTATTTT
J: TRBJ1-1; D: NA; V: TRBV6-5; size: NA; CDR3: CASSYRTGSLMNTEAFF; DNA: TGTGCCAGCAGTTACAGAACAGGATCCCTGATGAACACTGAAGCTTTCTTT
J: TRBJ1-4; D: NA; V: TRBV24-1; size: few; CDR3: CASPRTAGEKLFF; DNA: TGTGCCTCTCCTAGGACTGCGGGGGAAAAACTGTTTTTT
J: TRBJ2-6; D: NA; V: TRBV20-1; size: NA; CDR3: CSAPLGANVLTF; DNA: TGCAGTGCTCCTCTAGGGGCCAACGTCCTGACTTTC
J: TRBJ1-6; D: NA; V: TRBV5-5; size: NA; CDR3: CASSSTAHSPLHF; DNA: TGTGCCAGCAGCTCCACAGCCCATTCACCCCTCCACTTT
J: TRBJ1-6; D: NA; V: TRBV27; size: few; CDR3: CASSFSYNSPLHF; DNA: TGTGCCAGCAGTTTTTCCTATAATTCACCCCTCCACTTT
J: TRBJ1-5; D: TRBD1; V: TRBV18; size: NA; CDR3: CASSTGERQPQHF; DNA: TGTGCCAGCTCAACAGGGGAGCGTCAGCCCCAGCATTTT
J: TRBJ1-1; D: TRBD1; V: TRBV29-1; size: NA; CDR3: CSVELYGQGVGTEAFF; DNA: TGCAGCGTTGAACTCTATGGACAGGGGGTTGGCACTGAAGCTTTCTTT
J: TRBJ1-2; D: TRBD1; V: TRBV19; size: NA; CDR3: CASKTGTYGYTF; DNA: TGTGCCAGCAAGACAGGGACCTATGGCTACACCTTC
J: TRBJ2-3; D: NA; V: TRBV11-2; size: NA; CDR3: CASSLRLGQEQDTQYF; DNA: TGTGCCAGCAGCTTAAGACTGGGACAAGAACAAGATACGCAGTATTTT
J: TRBJ2-1; D: TRBD2; V: TRBV30; size: many; CDR3: CAWSVGGRTGEQFF; DNA: TGTGCCTGGAGTGTCGGCGGGAGAACTGGTGAGCAGTTCTTC
J: TRBJ1-4; D: NA; V: TRBV12-3/TRBV12-4; size: few; CDR3: CASSSYSETNEKLFF; DNA: TGTGCCAGCAGTTCTTACTCAGAAACTAATGAAAAACTGTTTTTT
J: TRBJ2-6; D: TRBD1; V: TRBV6-5; size: few; CDR3: CASSRGTGQALSGANVLTF; DNA: TGTGCCAGCAGCCGGGGAACGGGACAGGCGCTCTCTGGGGCCAACGTCCTGACTTTC
J: TRBJ2-4; D: NA; V: TRBV5-4; size: NA; CDR3: CASSGSGAKNIQYF; DNA: TGTGCCAGTAGTGGGTCTGGAGCCAAAAACATTCAGTACTTC
J: TRBJ1-5; D: NA; V: TRBV6-5; size: NA; CDR3: CAIRGEGNQPQHF; DNA: TGTGCCATCAGAGGGGAGGGCAATCAGCCCCAGCATTTT